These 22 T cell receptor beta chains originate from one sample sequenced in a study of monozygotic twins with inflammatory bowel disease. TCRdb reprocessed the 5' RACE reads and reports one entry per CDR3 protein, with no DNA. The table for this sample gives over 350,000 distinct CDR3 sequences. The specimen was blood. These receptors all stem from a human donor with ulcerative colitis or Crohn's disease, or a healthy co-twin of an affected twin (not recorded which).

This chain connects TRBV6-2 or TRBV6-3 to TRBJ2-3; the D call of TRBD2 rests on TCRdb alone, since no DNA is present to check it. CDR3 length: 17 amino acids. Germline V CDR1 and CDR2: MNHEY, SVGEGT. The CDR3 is CASSKFGLAGDTDTQYF.

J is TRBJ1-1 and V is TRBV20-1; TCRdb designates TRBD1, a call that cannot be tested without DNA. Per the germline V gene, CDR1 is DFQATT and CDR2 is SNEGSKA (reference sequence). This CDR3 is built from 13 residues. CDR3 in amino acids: CSAPRRGDTEAFF.

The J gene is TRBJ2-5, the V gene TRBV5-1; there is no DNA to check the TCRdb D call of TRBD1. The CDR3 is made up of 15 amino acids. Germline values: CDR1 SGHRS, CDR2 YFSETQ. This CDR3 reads CASRLSGGRQETQYF.

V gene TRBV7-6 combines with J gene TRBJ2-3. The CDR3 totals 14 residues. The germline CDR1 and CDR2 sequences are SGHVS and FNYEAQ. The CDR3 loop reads CASSLRISEDTQYF.

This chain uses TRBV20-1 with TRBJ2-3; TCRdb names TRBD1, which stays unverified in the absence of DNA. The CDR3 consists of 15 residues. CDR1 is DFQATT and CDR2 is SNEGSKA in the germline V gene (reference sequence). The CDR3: CSAISRRGPTDTQYF.

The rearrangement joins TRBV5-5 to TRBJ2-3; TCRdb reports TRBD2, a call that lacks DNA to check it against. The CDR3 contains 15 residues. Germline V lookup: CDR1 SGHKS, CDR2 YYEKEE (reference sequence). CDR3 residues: CASSTLPSVWDTQYF.

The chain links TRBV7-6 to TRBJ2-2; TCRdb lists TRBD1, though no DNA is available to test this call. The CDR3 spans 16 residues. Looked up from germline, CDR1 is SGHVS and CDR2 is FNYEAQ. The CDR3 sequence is CASSLAGQIYTGELFF.

The CDR3 sequence is CASSLIGQGGYNSPLHF. The chain carries TRBV4-2 and TRBJ1-6; lacking DNA, the TRBD1 call made by TCRdb goes unchecked. The CDR3 sequence is 17 residues long. Looked up from germline, CDR1 is LGHNA and CDR2 is YNFKEQ.

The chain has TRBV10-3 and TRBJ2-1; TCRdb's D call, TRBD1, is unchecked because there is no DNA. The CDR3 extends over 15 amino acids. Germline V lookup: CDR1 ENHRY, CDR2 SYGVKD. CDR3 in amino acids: CAISLGGFSYNEQFF.

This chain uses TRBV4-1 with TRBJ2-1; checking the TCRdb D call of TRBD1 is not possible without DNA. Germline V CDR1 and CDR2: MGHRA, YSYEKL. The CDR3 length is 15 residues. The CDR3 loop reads CASSQVLAGVDEQFF.

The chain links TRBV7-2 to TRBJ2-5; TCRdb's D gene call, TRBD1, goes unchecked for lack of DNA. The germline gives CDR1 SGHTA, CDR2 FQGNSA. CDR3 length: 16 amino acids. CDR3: CASSLSASGAQETQYF. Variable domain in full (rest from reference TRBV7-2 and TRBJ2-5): GAGVSQSPSNKVTEKGKDVELRCDPISGHTALYWYRQSLGQGLEFLIYFQGNSAPDKSGLPSDRFSAERTGGSVSTLTIQRTQQEDSAVYLCASSLSASGAQETQYFGPGTRLLVL.

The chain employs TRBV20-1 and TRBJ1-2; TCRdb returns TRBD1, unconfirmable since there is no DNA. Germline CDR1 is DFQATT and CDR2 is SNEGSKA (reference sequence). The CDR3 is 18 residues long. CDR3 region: CSARLNPGGTRTANGYTF.

CDR3 protein: CASSSGNKGAEQFF. This rearrangement joins TRBV18 to TRBJ2-1; absent DNA, TCRdb's TRBD1 call cannot be checked. The CDR3 sequence is 14 residues long. CDR1 and CDR2 (germline): KGHSH, LQKENI. Combining the CDR3 with reference TRBV18 and TRBJ2-1 gives the whole variable domain NAGVMQNPRHLVRRRGQEARLRCSPMKGHSHVYWYRQLPEEGLKFMVYLQKENIIDESGMPKERFSAEFPKEGPSILRIQQVVRGDSAAYFCASSSGNKGAEQFFGPGTRLTVL.

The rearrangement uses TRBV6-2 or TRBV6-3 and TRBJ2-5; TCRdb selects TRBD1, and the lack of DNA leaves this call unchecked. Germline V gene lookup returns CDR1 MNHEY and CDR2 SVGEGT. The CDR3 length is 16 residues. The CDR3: CASIRNRDRGQETQYF.

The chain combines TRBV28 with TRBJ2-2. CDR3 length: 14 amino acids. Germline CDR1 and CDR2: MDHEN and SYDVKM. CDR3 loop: CASEIRGNTGELFF.

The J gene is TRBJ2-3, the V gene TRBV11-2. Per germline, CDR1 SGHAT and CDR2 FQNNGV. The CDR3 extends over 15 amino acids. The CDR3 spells CASSFPVRGTDTQYF.

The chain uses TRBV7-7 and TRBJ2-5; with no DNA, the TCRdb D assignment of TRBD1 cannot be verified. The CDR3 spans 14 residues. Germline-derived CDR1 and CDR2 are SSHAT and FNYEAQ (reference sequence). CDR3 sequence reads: CASSSSGAGETQYF.

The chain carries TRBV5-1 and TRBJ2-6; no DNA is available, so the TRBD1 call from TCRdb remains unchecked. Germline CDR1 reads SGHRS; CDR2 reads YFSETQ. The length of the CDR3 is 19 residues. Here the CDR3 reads CASSPQTGTGSSGANVLTF.

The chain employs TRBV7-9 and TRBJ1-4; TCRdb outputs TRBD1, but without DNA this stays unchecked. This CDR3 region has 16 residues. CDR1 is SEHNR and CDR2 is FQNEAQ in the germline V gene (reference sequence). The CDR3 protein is CASSPSRQRGNEKLFF.

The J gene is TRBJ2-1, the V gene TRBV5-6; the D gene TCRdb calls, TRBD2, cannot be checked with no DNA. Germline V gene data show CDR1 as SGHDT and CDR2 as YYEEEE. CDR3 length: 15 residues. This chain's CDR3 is CASSLLAGRPHEQFF.

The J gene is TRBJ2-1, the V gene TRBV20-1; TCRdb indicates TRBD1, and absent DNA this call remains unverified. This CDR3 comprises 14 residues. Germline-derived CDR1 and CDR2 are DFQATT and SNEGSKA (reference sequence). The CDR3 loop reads CSASWGNAYGEQFF.

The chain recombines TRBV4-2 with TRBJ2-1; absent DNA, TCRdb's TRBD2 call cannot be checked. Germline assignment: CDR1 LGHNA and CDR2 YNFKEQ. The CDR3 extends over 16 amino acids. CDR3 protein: CASSITSGEKYNEQFF.